Below are 21 T cell receptor beta chains sequenced from a single sample in a study of blood T cell repertoires in COVID-19. Some clones are missing from TCRdb's copy, which holds only in-frame ones; the method was immunoSEQ multiplex PCR. The profile covers about half a million clones, with around nine tenths appearing a single time and around 7.9% taken by the ten largest. Sequenced material: PBMCs or T cells enriched from blood (not recorded which). These receptors originate from a woman aged 55-70 years who had recovered from COVID-19.

This chain joins TRBV2 and TRBJ2-3; 10 bases fit TRBD2. The germline gives CDR1 SNHLY, CDR2 FYNNEI. The V segment lost 6 bases and the J segment 3 bases; nucleotides outside the gene matches: 12. This CDR3 comprises 17 residues. The CDR3 DNA reads as TGTGCCAGCAGGCCCGTCTCGAGCGGGGGGGTAACAGATACGCAGTATTTT. It yields the protein CASRPVSSGGVTDTQYF.

The chain recombines TRBV2 with TRBJ1-2, with D maybe TRBD1 (6 bases). Per the germline V gene, CDR1 is SNHLY and CDR2 is FYNNEI. The V end lost 6 bases, the J end lost 5 bases, and 16 bases lay between the germline ends. The CDR3 covers 14 residues. The DNA of the CDR3 is TGTGCCAGCAGCGCCGGGACCAGGGGTTATGGCTACACCTTC. Translated: CASSAGTRGYGYTF. Based on the CDR3 plus reference TRBV2 and TRBJ1-2, the full variable domain is EPEVTQTPSHQVTQMGQEVILRCVPISNHLYFYWYRQILGQKVEFLVSFYNNEISEKSEIFDDQFSVERPDGSNFTLKIRSTKLEDSAMYFCASSAGTRGYGYTFGSGTRLTVV.

J is TRBJ1-1 and V is TRBV5-6, with D perhaps matching TRBD1 (6 bases). This CDR3 is 16 amino acids long. Germline V gene lookup returns CDR1 SGHDT and CDR2 YYEEEE. The V and J ends lost 0 bases and 3 bases respectively, with 15 bases between them. The chain's CDR3 is CASSLGDRWGYTEAFF. CDR3 nucleotide sequence: TGTGCCAGCAGCTTGGGAGACAGGTGGGGCTACACTGAAGCTTTCTTT.

The chain carries TRBV2 and TRBJ2-4; 7 bases map to TRBD2. The CDR3 totals 12 residues. Germline CDR1 reads SNHLY; CDR2 reads FYNNEI. The junction had 6 bases not matched to a gene; V was cut back by 2 bases and J by 14 bases. CDR3 nucleotide sequence: TGTGCCAGCAGTGAAATGGGACTACGGAAGTACTTC. Translation: CASSEMGLRKYF.

The chain recombines TRBV7-8 with TRBJ1-5; 9 bases match TRBD1. The V gene's germline CDR1 is SGHVS and CDR2 FQNEAQ. V gave up 1 base and J gave up 4 bases; unmatched junction bases: 2. CDR3 length: 15 amino acids. DNA of the CDR3: TGTGCCAGCAGCTTAGGGACAGGGGATAATCAGCCCCAGCATTTT. As protein: CASSLGTGDNQPQHF.

The chain is built from TRBV19 and TRBJ1-1; perhaps TRBD1 as D (5 bases). The CDR3 covers 11 residues. Trimming took off 8 bases at V and 5 bases at J, with 9 bases between the two ends. The V gene's germline CDR1 is LNHDA and CDR2 SQIVND (reference sequence). CDR3 amino acids: CASRDLTEAFF. The CDR3 coding sequence is TGTGCCAGTCGGGACTTAACTGAAGCTTTCTTT.

This clone was seen repeatedly, ten times or more. V usage is TRBV5-4 and J usage is TRBJ2-1; TRBD2 is a possible D gene (5 bases). The CDR3 consists of 15 residues. Germline loops: CDR1 SGHNT, CDR2 YYREEE (reference sequence). The V gene lost 6 bases and the J gene lost 5 bases, with 18 bases spanning the gap. CDR3 sequence: CASTLKRSFNNEQFF. Here the CDR3 DNA reads TGTGCCAGCACCTTAAAGCGGAGTTTTAACAATGAGCAGTTCTTC.

The CDR3 DNA reads as TGTGCCTGGAGCCAGGGGAGTCTCTATGGCTACACCTTC. Translated, it gives CAWSQGSLYGYTF. The J gene is TRBJ1-2, the V gene TRBV30; TRBD1 might be the D (6 bases). The germline V gene has CDR1 GTSNPN and CDR2 SVGIG (reference sequence). Trimming shortened V by 3 bases and J by 4 bases, and 12 bases separated the two germline ends. The CDR3 is 13 amino acids.

This chain joins TRBV9 and TRBJ2-1; D is perhaps TRBD2 (7 bases). Germline-derived CDR1 and CDR2 are SGDLS and YYNGEE. The V end lost 2 bases, the J end lost 0 bases, and 12 bases lay between the germline ends. This CDR3 is 16 amino acids long. CDR3 bases: TGTGCCAGCAGCGTGCGCGGGGGCGTCTCCTACAATGAGCAGTTCTTC. Amino acid sequence: CASSVRGGVSYNEQFF.

The chain is built from TRBV19 and TRBJ2-7; TRBD1 matches at 9 bases. The CDR3 runs 15 residues. In germline, CDR1 is LNHDA, CDR2 SQIVND (reference sequence). J gave up 5 bases and V 3 bases, and 8 bases lay outside the gene matches. CDR3 in amino acids: CASSIGGQGKNEQYF. The DNA of the CDR3 is TGTGCCAGTAGTATTGGGGGACAGGGTAAAAACGAGCAGTACTTC.

This clone was recorded a few times. The chain has TRBV28 and TRBJ2-7; maybe TRBD1 (6 bases). The CDR3 sequence is 16 residues long. Between the trimmed V and J ends, which lost 4 bases and 0 bases, there was a span of 16 bases. Germline V gene sequence: CDR1 MDHEN, CDR2 SYDVKM. For the CDR3, the DNA is TGTGCCAGCAGTTCAACTTCGTGGGGGCGCTCCTACGAGCAGTACGTC. Protein: CASSSTSWGRSYEQYV.

The chain couples TRBV6-1 to TRBJ2-7; 9 positions agree with TRBD1. Trimming cost V 3 bases and J 4 bases; bases outside gene matches: 13. CDR1 is MNHNS and CDR2 is SASEGT in the germline V gene. The CDR3 loop spans 17 amino acids. In DNA form, the CDR3 reads TGTGCCAGCAGTGACCGAACCGGGACAGGGTATAGGTACGAGCAGTACGTC. Encoded protein: CASSDRTGTGYRYEQYV.

This chain links TRBV29-1 with TRBJ1-4; 7 bases fit TRBD1. CDR1 SQVTM and CDR2 ANQGSEA come from the germline V gene. V was pared by 4 bases and J by 6 bases, with 2 bases of the junction left unmatched. This CDR3 is built from 12 residues. This CDR3 is CSVAGGDEKLFF. The CDR3 DNA follows: TGCAGCGTTGCAGGGGGTGATGAAAAACTGTTTTTT.

The chain employs TRBV5-1 and TRBJ2-3, with 7 bases identical to TRBD1. Germline assignment: CDR1 SGHRS and CDR2 YFSETQ. This CDR3 has 16 residues. V shed 1 base and J 3 bases; nucleotides not matched to a gene: 8. The CDR3 loop is CASSLTGPRGTDTQYF. The CDR3 DNA reads as TGCGCCAGCAGCTTGACAGGCCCCAGGGGGACAGATACGCAGTATTTT.

The chain combines TRBV3-1 (or the pseudogene TRBV3-2) with TRBJ1-6; TRBD1 aligns across 9 bases. The CDR3 loop spans 15 amino acids. The ends lost 4 bases at V and 5 bases at J; junction bases unmatched: 3. The germline V gene encodes CDR1 LGHDT and CDR2 YNNKEL (reference sequence). CDR3 region: CASSLQGAHNSPLHF. The CDR3 DNA reads TGTGCCAGCAGCCTACAGGGGGCGCATAATTCACCCCTCCACTTT.

The sample holds one count of this clone. The chain couples TRBV4-1 to TRBJ2-1, with 11 bases identical to TRBD1. V dropped 1 base and J dropped 8; count of bases not matched to a gene: 7. Germline V gives CDR1 MGHRA, CDR2 YSYEKL. The CDR3 spans 16 residues. CDR3 coding DNA: TGCGCCAGCAGCCAAGTGAGGACAGGGGGCCTCGATGAGCAGTTCTTC. Its protein is CASSQVRTGGLDEQFF.

V usage is TRBV29-1 and J usage is TRBJ2-7; tentative D call: TRBD2 (6 bases). Per the germline V gene, CDR1 is SQVTM and CDR2 is ANQGSEA. V lost 4 bases to trimming and J lost 0 bases, with 10 bases between them. The CDR3 spans 13 residues. The chain's CDR3 is CSVVRDFSYEQYF. DNA of the CDR3: TGCAGCGTTGTTCGGGACTTCTCCTACGAGCAGTACTTC.

The chain combines TRBV5-1 with TRBJ1-4; D ambiguous. V was clipped by 0 bases and J by 4 bases, with 7 bases between them. CDR1 is SGHRS, CDR2 YFSETQ, per germline. This CDR3 is built from 14 residues. CDR3 bases: TGCGCCAGCAGCTTGGCCAACGGTAATGAAAAACTGTTTTTT. Translated: CASSLANGNEKLFF.

The chain is built from TRBV24-1 and TRBJ2-2, with 9 bases fitting TRBD2. Germline V gives CDR1 KGHDR, CDR2 SFDVKD. The CDR3 has 12 amino acids. Trimming removed 12 bases from V and 6 bases from J; junction bases left unmatched: 4. CDR3 residues: CAAGGSPGELFF. CDR3 coding DNA: TGTGCCGCGGGGGGGTCCCCCGGGGAGCTGTTTTTT.

The chain uses TRBV27 and TRBJ1-6, with unresolved D. The CDR3 contains 12 residues. Germline V gene lookup returns CDR1 MNHEY and CDR2 SMNVEV (reference sequence). V shed 7 bases and J shed 9 bases, with 10 bases lying between them. The CDR3 nucleotides are TGTGCCAGCAAGTCGGTTAGTTCACCCCTCCACTTT. The encoded protein is CASKSVSSPLHF.

The chain couples TRBV6-5 to TRBJ2-3; D perhaps matches TRBD2 (6 bases). Germline V CDR1 and CDR2: MNHEY, SVGAGI. V lost 6 bases and J lost 5, with 15 bases in between. CDR3 length: 14 amino acids. This CDR3 reads CASRFSGELDTQYF. Here the CDR3 DNA reads TGTGCCAGCAGGTTTAGCGGAGAATTAGATACGCAGTATTTT.